This entry describes one T cell receptor beta chain. Assay: immunoSEQ multiplex PCR; the TCRdb copy retains only in-frame clones and omits some. The sample holds some 70,000 clones, around 83% seen once. The data were obtained in a study of blood T cell repertoires in COVID-19. This TCR derives from a man older than 75 with acute or convalescent COVID-19. Sample: peripheral blood.

CDR3: CASSQRIQGSGNTIYF. The CDR3 region has the DNA TGTGCCAGCAGCCAAAGGATACAGGGCTCTGGAAACACCATATATTTT. This chain joins TRBV3-1 (or the pseudogene TRBV3-2) and TRBJ1-3; D may be TRBD1 (6 bases). The V and J ends lost 2 bases and 0 bases respectively, with 11 bases between them. This CDR3 has 16 residues. Looked up from germline, CDR1 is LGHDT and CDR2 is YNNKEL (reference sequence).